What follows are 4 T cell receptor beta chains derived from one specimen sequenced in a study of blood T cell repertoires in COVID-19. TCRdb keeps only in-frame clones here, not all; method: immunoSEQ multiplex PCR. Altogether around 80,000 clones are present, about 80% being singletons, with the ten largest covering more than 4%. Sequenced input: peripheral blood. The receptors derive from a woman aged 70-85 years with acute or convalescent COVID-19.

This clone was seen more than once but under ten times. V usage is TRBV3-1 (or the pseudogene TRBV3-2) and J usage is TRBJ2-5; 12 nucleotides line up with TRBD2. CDR3 length: 13 amino acids. CDR1 is LGHDT, CDR2 YNNKEL, per germline (reference sequence). The CDR3 DNA follows: TGTGCTTCTAGCGGGGGGGTACAAGAGACCCAGTACTTC. Amino acid sequence: CASSGGVQETQYF.

In its sample, this clone was seen once. The gene calls are TRBV19 and TRBJ1-4, with 7 bases aligning to TRBD1. The CDR3 is 15 amino acids. Germline loops: CDR1 LNHDA, CDR2 SQIVND (reference sequence). V was clipped by 4 bases and J by 4 bases; unmatched bases: 6. The CDR3 loop reads CASSTRQGNNEKLFF. CDR3 coding DNA: TGTGCCAGTAGTACCCGACAGGGAAATAATGAAAAACTGTTTTTT.

V gene TRBV27 combines with J gene TRBJ2-7, with 7 bases lining up with TRBD1. The CDR3 contains 14 residues. Germline-derived CDR1 and CDR2 are MNHEY and SMNVEV (reference sequence). V trimming: 4 bases; J trimming: 1 base; junction bases outside the gene matches: 4. CDR3 protein: CASSSGQLSYEQYF. In nucleotides, the CDR3 is TGTGCCAGCAGTTCGGGACAGCTATCCTACGAGCAGTACTTC.

This clone counts as medium-sized. This rearrangement joins TRBV19 to TRBJ1-2; 10 positions match TRBD1. Trimming at V came to 4 bases and at J to 8 bases, leaving 28 bases not matched to a gene. Germline CDR1 and CDR2: LNHDA and SQIVND (reference sequence). This CDR3 has 21 residues. CDR3 protein: CASSTHGIDRGRVRSSGGYTF. The CDR3 nucleotides read TGTGCCAGTAGTACCCACGGGATCGACAGGGGGCGCGTTCGTAGCTCTGGGGGCTACACCTTC. The full variable domain, rest sourced from reference TRBV19 and TRBJ1-2, is DGGITQSPKYLFRKEGQNVTLSCEQNLNHDAMYWYRQDPGQGLRLIYYSQIVNDFQKGDIAEGYSVSREKKESFPLTVTSAQKNPTAFYLCASSTHGIDRGRVRSSGGYTFGSGTRLTVV.